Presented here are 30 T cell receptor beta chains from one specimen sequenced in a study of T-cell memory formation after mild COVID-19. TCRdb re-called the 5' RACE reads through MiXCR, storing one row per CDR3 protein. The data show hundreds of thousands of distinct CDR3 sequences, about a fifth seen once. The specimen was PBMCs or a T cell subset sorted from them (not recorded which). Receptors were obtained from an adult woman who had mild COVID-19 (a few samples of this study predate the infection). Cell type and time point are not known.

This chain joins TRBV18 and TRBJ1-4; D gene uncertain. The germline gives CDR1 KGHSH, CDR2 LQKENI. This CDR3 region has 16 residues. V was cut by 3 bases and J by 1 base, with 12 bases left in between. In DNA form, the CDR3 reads TGTGCCAGCTCACCGAGGAGGGAGGTAACTAATGAAAAACTGTTTTTT. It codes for CASSPRREVTNEKLFF.

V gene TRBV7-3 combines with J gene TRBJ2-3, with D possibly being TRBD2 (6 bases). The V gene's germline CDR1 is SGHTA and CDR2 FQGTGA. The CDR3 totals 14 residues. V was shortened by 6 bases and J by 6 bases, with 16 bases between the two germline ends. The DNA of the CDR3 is TGTGCCAGCAGTTTAGGCGGGGTGGTCGATACGCAGTATTTT. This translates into CASSLGGVVDTQYF.

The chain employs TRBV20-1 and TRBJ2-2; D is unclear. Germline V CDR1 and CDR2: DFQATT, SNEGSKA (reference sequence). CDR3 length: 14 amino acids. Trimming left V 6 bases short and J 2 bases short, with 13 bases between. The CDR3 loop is CSAVRPGNTGELFF. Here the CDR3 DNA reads TGCAGTGCCGTACGGCCGGGTAACACCGGGGAGCTGTTTTTT.

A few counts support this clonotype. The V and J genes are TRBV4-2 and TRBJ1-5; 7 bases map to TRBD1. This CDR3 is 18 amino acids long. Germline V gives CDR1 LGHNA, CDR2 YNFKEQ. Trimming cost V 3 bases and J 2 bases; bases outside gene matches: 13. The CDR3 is CASSHPGPTGKGNQPQHF. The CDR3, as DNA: TGTGCCAGCAGCCACCCGGGGCCGACAGGGAAGGGCAATCAGCCCCAGCATTTT.

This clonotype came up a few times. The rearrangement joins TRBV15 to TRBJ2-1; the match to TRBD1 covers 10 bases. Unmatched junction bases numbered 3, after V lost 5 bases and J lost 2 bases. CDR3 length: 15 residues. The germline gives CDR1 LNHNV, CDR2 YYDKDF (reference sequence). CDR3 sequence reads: CATSVGTGAYNEQFF. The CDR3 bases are TGTGCCACCAGCGTTGGGACAGGGGCCTACAATGAGCAGTTCTTC.

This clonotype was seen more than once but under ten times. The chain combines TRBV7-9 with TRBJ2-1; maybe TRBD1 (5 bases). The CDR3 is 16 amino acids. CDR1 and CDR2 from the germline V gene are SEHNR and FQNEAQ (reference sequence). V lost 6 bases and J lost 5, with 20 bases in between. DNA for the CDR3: TGTGCCAGCAGATTCGTGGGGCGAGATCCCCACAATGAGCAGTTCTTC. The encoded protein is CASRFVGRDPHNEQFF.

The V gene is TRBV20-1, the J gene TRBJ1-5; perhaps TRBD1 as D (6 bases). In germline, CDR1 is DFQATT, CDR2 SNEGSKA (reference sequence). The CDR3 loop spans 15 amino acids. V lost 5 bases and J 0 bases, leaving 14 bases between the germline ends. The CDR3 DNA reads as TGCAGTGCTCCGGACAGCGAAGATAGCAATCAGCCCCAGCATTTT. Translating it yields CSAPDSEDSNQPQHF.

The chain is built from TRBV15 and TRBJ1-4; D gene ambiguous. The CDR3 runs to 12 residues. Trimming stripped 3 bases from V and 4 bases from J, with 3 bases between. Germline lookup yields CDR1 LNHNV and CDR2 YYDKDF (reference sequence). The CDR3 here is CATSSINEKLFF. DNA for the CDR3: TGTGCCACCAGCAGTATTAATGAAAAACTGTTTTTT.

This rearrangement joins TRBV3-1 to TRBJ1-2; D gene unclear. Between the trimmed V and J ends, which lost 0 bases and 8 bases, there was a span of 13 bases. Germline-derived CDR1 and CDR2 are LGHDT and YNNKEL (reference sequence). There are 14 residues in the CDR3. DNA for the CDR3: TGTGCCAGCAGCCAAGATACTGCTTATGGAGGCTACACCTTC. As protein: CASSQDTAYGGYTF.

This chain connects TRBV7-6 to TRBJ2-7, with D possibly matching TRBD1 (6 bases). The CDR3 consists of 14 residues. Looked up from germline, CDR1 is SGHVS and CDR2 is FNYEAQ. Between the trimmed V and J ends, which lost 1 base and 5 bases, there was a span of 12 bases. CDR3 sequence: CASSLGGLKNEQYF. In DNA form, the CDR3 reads TGTGCCAGCAGCTTAGGGGGGCTGAAGAACGAGCAGTACTTC.

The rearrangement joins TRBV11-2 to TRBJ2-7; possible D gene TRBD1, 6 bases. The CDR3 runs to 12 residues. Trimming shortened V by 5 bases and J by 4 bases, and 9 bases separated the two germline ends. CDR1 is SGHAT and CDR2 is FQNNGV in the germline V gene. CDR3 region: CASSIQGYEQYF. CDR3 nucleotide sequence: TGTGCCAGCAGCATACAGGGATACGAGCAGTACTTC.

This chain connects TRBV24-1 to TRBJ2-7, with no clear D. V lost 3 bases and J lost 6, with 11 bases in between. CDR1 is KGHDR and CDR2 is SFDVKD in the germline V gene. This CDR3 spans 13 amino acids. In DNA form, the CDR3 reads TGTGCCACCAGTGATCCCAACAGAAGCGAGCAGTACTTC. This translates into CATSDPNRSEQYF.

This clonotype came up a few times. The chain's CDR3 is CASSPRTSGFTDTQYF. The CDR3 nucleotides read TGTGCCAGCAGCCCGAGGACTAGCGGGTTCACAGATACGCAGTATTTT. V and J are TRBV7-6 and TRBJ2-3; TRBD2 matches at 11 bases. Per the germline V gene, CDR1 is SGHVS and CDR2 is FNYEAQ. This CDR3 comprises 16 residues. The ends lost 5 bases at V and 2 bases at J; junction bases unmatched: 6.

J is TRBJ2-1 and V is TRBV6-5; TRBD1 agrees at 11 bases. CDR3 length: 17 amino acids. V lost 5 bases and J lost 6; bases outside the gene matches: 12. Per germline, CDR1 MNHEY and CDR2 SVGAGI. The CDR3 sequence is CASSLGLPGQGGNEQFF. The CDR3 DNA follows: TGTGCCAGCAGTCTTGGGCTCCCGGGACAGGGGGGCAATGAGCAGTTCTTC.

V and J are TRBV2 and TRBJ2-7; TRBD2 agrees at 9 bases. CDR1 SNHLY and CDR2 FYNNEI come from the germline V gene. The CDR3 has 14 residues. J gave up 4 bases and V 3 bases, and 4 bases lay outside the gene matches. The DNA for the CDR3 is TGTGCCAGCAGTGACCCTAGCGGGGTTTACGAGCAGTACTTC. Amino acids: CASSDPSGVYEQYF.

This CDR3 is CASSLGGIGYSGNTIYF. The CDR3 DNA reads as TGTGCCAGCAGTTTAGGAGGGATAGGCTACTCTGGAAACACCATATATTTT. This rearrangement joins TRBV12-3 or TRBV12-4 to TRBJ1-3, with D uncertain. Trimming took off 1 base at V and 0 bases at J, with 13 bases between the two ends. CDR3 length: 17 amino acids.

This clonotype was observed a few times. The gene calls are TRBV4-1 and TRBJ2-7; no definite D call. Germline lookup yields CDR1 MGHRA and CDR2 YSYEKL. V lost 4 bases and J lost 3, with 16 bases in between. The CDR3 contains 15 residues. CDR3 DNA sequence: TGCGCCAGCAGCCGTTTGGCCGGAACATACTACGAGCAGTACTTC. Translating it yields CASSRLAGTYYEQYF.

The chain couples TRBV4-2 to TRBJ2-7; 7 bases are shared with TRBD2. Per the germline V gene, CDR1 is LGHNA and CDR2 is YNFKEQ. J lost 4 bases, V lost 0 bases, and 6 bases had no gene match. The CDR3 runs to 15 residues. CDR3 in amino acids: CASSQDRASGYEQYF. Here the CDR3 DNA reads TGTGCCAGCAGCCAAGATCGGGCTAGCGGATACGAGCAGTACTTC.

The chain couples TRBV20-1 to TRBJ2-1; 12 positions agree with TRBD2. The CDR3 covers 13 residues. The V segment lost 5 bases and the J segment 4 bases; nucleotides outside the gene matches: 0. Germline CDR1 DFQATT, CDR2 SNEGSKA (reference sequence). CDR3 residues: CSAGLAGYNEQFF. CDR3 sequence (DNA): TGCAGTGCTGGACTAGCGGGATACAATGAGCAGTTCTTC.

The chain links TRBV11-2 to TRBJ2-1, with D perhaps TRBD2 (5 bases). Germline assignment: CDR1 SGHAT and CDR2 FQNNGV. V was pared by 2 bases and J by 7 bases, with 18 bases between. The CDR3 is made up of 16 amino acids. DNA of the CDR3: TGTGCCAGCAGCTTATCCCGGGGTAACGTTGGGAATGAGCAGTTCTTC. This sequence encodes CASSLSRGNVGNEQFF.

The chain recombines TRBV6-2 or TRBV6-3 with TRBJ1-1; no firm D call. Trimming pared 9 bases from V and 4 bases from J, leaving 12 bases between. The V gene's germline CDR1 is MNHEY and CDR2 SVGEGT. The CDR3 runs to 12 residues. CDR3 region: CASSLSSTEAFF. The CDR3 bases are TGTGCCAGTTCCCTTTCCTCCACTGAAGCTTTCTTT.

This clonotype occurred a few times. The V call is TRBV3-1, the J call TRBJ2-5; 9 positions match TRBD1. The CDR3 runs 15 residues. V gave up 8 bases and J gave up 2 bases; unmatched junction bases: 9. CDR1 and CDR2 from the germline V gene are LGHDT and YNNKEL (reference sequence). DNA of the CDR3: TGTGCCAGCCGGAAGACCGGGACAGGGCAAGAGACCCAGTACTTC. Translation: CASRKTGTGQETQYF.

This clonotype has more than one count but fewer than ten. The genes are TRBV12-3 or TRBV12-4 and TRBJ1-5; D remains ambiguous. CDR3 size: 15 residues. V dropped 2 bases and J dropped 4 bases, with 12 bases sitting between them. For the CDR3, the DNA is TGTGCCAGCAGTTTATCCGGGAAGCCGAATCAGCCCCAGCATTTT. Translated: CASSLSGKPNQPQHF.

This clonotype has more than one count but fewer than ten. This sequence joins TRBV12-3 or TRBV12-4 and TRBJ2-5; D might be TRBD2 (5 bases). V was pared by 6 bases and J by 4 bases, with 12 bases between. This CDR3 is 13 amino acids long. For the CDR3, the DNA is TGTGCCAGCAGACGGACTTTCCGAGAGACCCAGTACTTC. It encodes CASRRTFRETQYF.

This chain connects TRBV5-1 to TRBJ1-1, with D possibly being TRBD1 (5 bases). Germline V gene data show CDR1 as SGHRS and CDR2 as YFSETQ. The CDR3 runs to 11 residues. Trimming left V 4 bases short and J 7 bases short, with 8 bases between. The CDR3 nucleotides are TGCGCCAGCAGCACGGGGGGTGAAGCTTTCTTT. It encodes CASSTGGEAFF. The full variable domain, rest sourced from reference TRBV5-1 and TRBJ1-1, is KAGVTQTPRYLIKTRGQQVTLSCSPISGHRSVSWYQQTPGQGLQFLFEYFSETQRNKGNFPGRFSGRQFSNSRSEMNVSTLELGDSALYLCASSTGGEAFFGQGTRLTVV.

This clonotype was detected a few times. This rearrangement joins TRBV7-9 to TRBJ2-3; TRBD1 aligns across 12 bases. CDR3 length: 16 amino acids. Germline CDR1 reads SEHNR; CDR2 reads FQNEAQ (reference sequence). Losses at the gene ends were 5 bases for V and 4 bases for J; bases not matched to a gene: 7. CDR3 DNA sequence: TGTGCCAGCAGCCCCGGCGGGACAGGGGGCGCAGATACGCAGTATTTT. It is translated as CASSPGGTGGADTQYF.

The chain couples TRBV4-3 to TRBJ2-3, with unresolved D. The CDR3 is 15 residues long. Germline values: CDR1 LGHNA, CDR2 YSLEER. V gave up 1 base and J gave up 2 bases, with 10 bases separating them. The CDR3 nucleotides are TGCGCCAGCAGCCAAGTACTTAGAACCACAGATACGCAGTATTTT. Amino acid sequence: CASSQVLRTTDTQYF.

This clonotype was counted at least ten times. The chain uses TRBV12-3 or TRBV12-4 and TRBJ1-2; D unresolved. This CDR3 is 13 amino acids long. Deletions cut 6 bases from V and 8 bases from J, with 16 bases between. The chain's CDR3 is CASSHGLLSGYTF. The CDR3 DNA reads TGTGCCAGCAGCCACGGACTGTTAAGCGGCTACACCTTC.

Here the CDR3 reads CASSKLAGAYEQYF. The CDR3 nucleotides read TGTGCCAGTAGTAAACTAGCGGGAGCCTACGAGCAGTACTTC. The genes are TRBV19 and TRBJ2-7; 11 nucleotides match TRBD2. The CDR3 spans 14 residues. Germline CDR1 reads LNHDA; CDR2 reads SQIVND (reference sequence). V lost 4 bases to trimming and J lost 2 bases; unmatched junction nucleotides: 1.

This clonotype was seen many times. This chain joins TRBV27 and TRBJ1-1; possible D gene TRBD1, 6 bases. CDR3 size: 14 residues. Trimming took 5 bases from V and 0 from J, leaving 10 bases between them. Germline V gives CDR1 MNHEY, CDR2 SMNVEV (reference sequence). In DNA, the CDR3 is TGTGCCAGCAGTCCGCACAGGGTGAACACTGAAGCTTTCTTT. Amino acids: CASSPHRVNTEAFF.